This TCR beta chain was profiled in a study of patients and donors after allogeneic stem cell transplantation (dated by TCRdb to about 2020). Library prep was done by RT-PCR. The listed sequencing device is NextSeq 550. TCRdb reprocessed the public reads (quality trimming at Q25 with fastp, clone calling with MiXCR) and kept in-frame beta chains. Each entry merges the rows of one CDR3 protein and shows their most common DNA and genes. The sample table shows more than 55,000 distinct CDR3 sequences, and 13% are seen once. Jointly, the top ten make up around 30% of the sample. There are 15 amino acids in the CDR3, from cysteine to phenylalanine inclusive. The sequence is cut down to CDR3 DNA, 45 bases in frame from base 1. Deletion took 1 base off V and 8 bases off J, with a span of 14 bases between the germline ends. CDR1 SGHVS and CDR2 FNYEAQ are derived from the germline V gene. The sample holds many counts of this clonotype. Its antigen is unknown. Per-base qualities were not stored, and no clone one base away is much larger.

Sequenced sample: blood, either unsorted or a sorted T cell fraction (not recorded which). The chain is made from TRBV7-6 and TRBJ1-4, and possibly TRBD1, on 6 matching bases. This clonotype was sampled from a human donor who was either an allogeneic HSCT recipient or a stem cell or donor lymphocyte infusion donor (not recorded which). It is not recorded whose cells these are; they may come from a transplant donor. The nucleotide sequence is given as TGTGCCAGCAGCTTAGATTTCAGGGGAAGCGAAAAACTGTTTTTT. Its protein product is CASSLDFRGSEKLFF.